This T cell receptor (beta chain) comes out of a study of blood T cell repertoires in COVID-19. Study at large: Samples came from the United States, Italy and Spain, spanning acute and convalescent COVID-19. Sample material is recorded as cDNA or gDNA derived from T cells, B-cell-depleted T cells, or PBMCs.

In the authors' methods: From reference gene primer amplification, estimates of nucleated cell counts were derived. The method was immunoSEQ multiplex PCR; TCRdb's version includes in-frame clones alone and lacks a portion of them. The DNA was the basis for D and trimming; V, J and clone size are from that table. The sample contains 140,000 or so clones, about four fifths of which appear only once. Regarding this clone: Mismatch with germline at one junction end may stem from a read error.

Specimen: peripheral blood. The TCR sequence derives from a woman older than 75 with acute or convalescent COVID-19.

The CDR3 region has the DNA TGTGCCAGCAGGGAAGACAGGGGGTTACGCACCGGGGAGCTGTTTTTT. It specifies CASREDRGLRTGELFF. The gene calls are TRBV6-1 and TRBJ2-2, with 9 bases aligning to TRBD1. In germline, CDR1 is MNHNS, CDR2 SASEGT. The CDR3 contains 16 residues.